This entry lists 21 T cell receptor beta chains sequenced from one sample in a study of CD8 T cells in ankylosing spondylitis. Findings and limits, study-wide: Roughly eight highly homologous variants made up a TCR beta motif that seemed to typify ankylosing spondylitis blood.

TCRdb reprocessed the 5' RACE reads via MiXCR and lists one record per CDR3 protein. Of over 450,000 distinct CDR3 sequences in the sample, roughly 12% were seen once. These TCRs are of unknown antigen specificity. The sample taken for sequencing was blood, either unsorted or a sorted T cell fraction (not recorded which). These receptors were obtained from a male donor with ankylosing spondylitis.

This clonotype appeared a few times. A read error may explain this, as a much larger clone is one base away. The chain carries TRBV2 and TRBJ1-4; the D gene is possibly TRBD1 (5 bases). Trimming left V 5 bases short and J 1 base short, with 11 bases between. The CDR3 is 15 residues long. Germline CDR1 and CDR2: SNHLY and FYNNEI. As DNA, the CDR3 is TGTGCCAGCAGTAGGCAGGGAGTAACTAATGAAAAACTGTTTTTT. Its protein product is CASSRQGVTNEKLFF.

This chain uses TRBV7-2 with TRBJ1-2; D ambiguous. Per germline, CDR1 SGHTA and CDR2 FQGNSA. V lost 6 bases to trimming and J lost 6 bases, with 14 bases between them. The CDR3 is 13 amino acids. The CDR3 sequence is CASSSPIRDGYTF. The CDR3 nucleotides read TGTGCCAGCAGTTCGCCCATTAGGGATGGCTACACCTTC.

This clonotype occurred a few times. The J gene is TRBJ2-1, the V gene TRBV5-1; no reliable D call. V dropped 4 bases and J dropped 1 base, with 12 bases sitting between them. Germline CDR1 is SGHRS and CDR2 is YFSETQ. The CDR3 sequence is 15 residues long. CDR3: CASSNNVGSYNEQFF. The CDR3 DNA follows: TGCGCCAGCAGCAACAACGTAGGGTCCTACAATGAGCAGTTCTTC.

The rearrangement joins TRBV27 to TRBJ1-1, with a weak D call TRBD1 (5 bases). V was cut by 2 bases and J by 0 bases, with 13 bases left in between. CDR3 length: 16 amino acids. Germline loops: CDR1 MNHEY, CDR2 SMNVEV (reference sequence). CDR3 DNA: TGTGCCAGCAGTTTACGGTGGGGCGGCCTGAACACTGAAGCTTTCTTT. Its protein is CASSLRWGGLNTEAFF.

This clonotype was seen repeatedly, ten times or more. The chain carries TRBV14 and TRBJ2-5, with D uncertain. The germline gives CDR1 SGHDN, CDR2 FVKESK. The ends were cut back, 1 base at V and 5 bases at J, with 11 bases in the middle. CDR3 length equals 14 residues. CDR3 DNA sequence: TGTGCCAGCAGCCAAGTTTCAGGAAGGGAGACCCAGTACTTC. Protein product: CASSQVSGRETQYF. Full variable domain (outside the CDR3, taken from reference TRBV14 and TRBJ2-5): EAGVTQFPSHSVIEKGQTVTLRCDPISGHDNLYWYRRVMGKEIKFLLHFVKESKQDESGMPNNRFLAERTGGTYSTLKVQPAELEDSGVYFCASSQVSGRETQYFGPGTRLLVL.

The chain carries TRBV2 and TRBJ1-4; D is unresolved. The V gene's germline CDR1 is SNHLY and CDR2 FYNNEI. V lost 7 bases to trimming and J lost 4 bases, with 13 bases between them. There are 14 residues in the CDR3. CDR3 amino acids: CASNLGLVNEKLFF. CDR3 in DNA: TGTGCCAGCAACCTTGGACTGGTTAATGAAAAACTGTTTTTT.

This chain joins TRBV5-1 and TRBJ1-4; D is possibly TRBD1 (5 bases). The CDR3 runs to 15 residues. The V gene's germline CDR1 is SGHRS and CDR2 YFSETQ. V was clipped by 4 bases and J by 8 bases, with 18 bases between them. The CDR3 here is CASSEDPVKGEKLFF. DNA of the CDR3: TGCGCCAGCAGCGAGGATCCTGTGAAGGGGGAAAAACTGTTTTTT.

This clonotype was picked up many times. V usage is TRBV20-1 and J usage is TRBJ1-2; no clear D gene. This CDR3 has 11 amino acids. Germline-derived CDR1 and CDR2 are DFQATT and SNEGSKA (reference sequence). In nucleotides, the CDR3 is TGCAGCGCCAGGTGGGGTTCGGGCTACACCTTC. This sequence encodes CSARWGSGYTF.

The rearrangement joins TRBV30 to TRBJ2-7, with 12 bases fitting TRBD1. This CDR3 region has 21 residues. Germline V gene sequence: CDR1 GTSNPN, CDR2 SVGIG (reference sequence). V was clipped by 0 bases and J by 4 bases; unmatched bases: 22. In DNA form, the CDR3 reads TGTGCCTGGAGTGTAATCTCTCGCTTTTGCCTCACGGGACAGGGGGCTTACGAGCAGTACGTC. This sequence encodes CAWSVISRFCLTGQGAYEQYV.

The CDR3 nucleotides read TGTGCCTGGAGTAACCCCTCCACAGATACGCAGTATTTT. This gives the protein CAWSNPSTDTQYF. The V call is TRBV30, the J call TRBJ2-3, with D uncertain. The CDR3 spans 13 residues. CDR1 is GTSNPN and CDR2 is SVGIG in the germline V gene (reference sequence). With 2 bases removed from V and 2 bases from J, the gap between germline ends came to 8 bases.

The V and J genes are TRBV24-1 and TRBJ2-5, with D hard to call. Germline-derived CDR1 and CDR2 are KGHDR and SFDVKD. The CDR3 spans 16 residues. Deletions cut 4 bases from V and 5 bases from J, with 19 bases between. The CDR3 is CATSDPSVAVGETQYF. CDR3 bases: TGTGCCACCAGTGACCCCTCCGTAGCCGTCGGGGAGACCCAGTACTTC.

In this sample, this clonotype turned up many times. V usage is TRBV12-3 or TRBV12-4 and J usage is TRBJ1-1; 7 nucleotides match TRBD1. J gave up 4 bases and V 4 bases, and 9 bases lay outside the gene matches. The CDR3 loop spans 15 amino acids. CDR3 residues: CASSSQFSGGTEAFF. CDR3 bases: TGTGCCAGCAGTTCACAGTTCTCAGGGGGCACTGAAGCTTTCTTT.

This clonotype was seen ten or more times. The chain employs TRBV4-1 and TRBJ2-1, with unresolved D. With 5 bases removed from V and 0 bases from J, the gap between germline ends came to 14 bases. The CDR3 has 16 residues. Germline V gives CDR1 MGHRA, CDR2 YSYEKL. The CDR3 DNA reads TGCGCCAGCAGCAGAGGACCTAGGAGCTCCTACAATGAGCAGTTCTTC. This gives the protein CASSRGPRSSYNEQFF.

The genes are TRBV20-1 and TRBJ1-1; D not certain. The V gene lost 0 bases and the J gene lost 0 bases, with 14 bases spanning the gap. Germline V gives CDR1 DFQATT, CDR2 SNEGSKA (reference sequence). This CDR3 is 16 amino acids long. Here the CDR3 reads CSARDDTNGVNTEAFF. Here the CDR3 DNA reads TGCAGTGCTAGAGACGATACTAACGGTGTGAACACTGAAGCTTTCTTT.

The chain is built from TRBV7-9 and TRBJ2-7; the D gene could be TRBD1 or TRBD2 (5 bases each). Germline V gives CDR1 SEHNR, CDR2 FQNEAQ (reference sequence). This CDR3 region has 14 residues. V lost 1 base, J lost 3 bases, and 10 bases lay in between. CDR3 sequence (DNA): TGTGCCAGCAGCTTAGGTGGGGCGGGCTACGAGCAGTACGTC. It codes for CASSLGGAGYEQYV.

J is TRBJ1-3 and V is TRBV13; tentatively, D is TRBD1 (5 bases). This CDR3 contains 16 residues. Per the germline V gene, CDR1 is PRHDT and CDR2 is FYEKMQ (reference sequence). V lost 5 bases to trimming and J lost 0 bases, with 14 bases between them. CDR3 nucleotides: TGTGCCAGCAGCCGTTACGACAGACACTCTGGAAACACCATATATTTT. Translated: CASSRYDRHSGNTIYF.

This clonotype was seen more than once but under ten times. J is TRBJ2-1 and V is TRBV10-3, with a possible D match to TRBD1 (6 bases). CDR1 and CDR2 (germline): ENHRY, SYGVKD. V lost 6 bases to trimming and J lost 5 bases, with 14 bases between them. The CDR3 has 14 amino acids. The CDR3, as DNA: TGTGCCATCAGCGCCCGGGACAATGACAATGAGCAGTTCTTC. Amino acid sequence: CAISARDNDNEQFF.

This chain uses TRBV7-8 with TRBJ1-1, with 7 bases fitting TRBD1. Looked up from germline, CDR1 is SGHVS and CDR2 is FQNEAQ. The junction had 6 bases not matched to a gene; V was cut back by 1 base and J by 1 base. The CDR3 extends over 16 amino acids. CDR3 nucleotide sequence: TGTGCCAGCAGCTTAGGGAGGTCAGGGGGGAACACTGAAGCTTTCTTT. This gives the protein CASSLGRSGGNTEAFF.

This clonotype came up many times. This chain joins TRBV6-1 and TRBJ2-1, with TRBD2 matching over 8 bases. This CDR3 has 14 amino acids. V trimming: 8 bases; J trimming: 7 bases; junction bases outside the gene matches: 10. CDR1 MNHNS and CDR2 SASEGT come from the germline V gene. The CDR3 DNA is TGTGCCAGCTCGGCGGGAGGTAGAGGGAATGAGCAGTTCTTC. It translates to CASSAGGRGNEQFF.

This clonotype was detected only a few times. The chain is built from TRBV20-1 and TRBJ2-1; D not resolved. V was pared by 6 bases and J by 2 bases, with 11 bases between. This CDR3 is built from 13 residues. CDR1 is DFQATT and CDR2 is SNEGSKA in the germline V gene (reference sequence). The CDR3 DNA reads as TGCAGTGCCCAGGTCCAAACCTACAATGAGCAGTTCTTC. Translated: CSAQVQTYNEQFF.

Ten or more counts support this clonotype. The V gene is TRBV3-1, the J gene TRBJ1-1; a possible D gene is TRBD1 (5 bases). There are 16 residues in the CDR3. Trimming pared 0 bases from V and 11 bases from J, leaving 22 bases between. CDR1 is LGHDT and CDR2 is YNNKEL in the germline V gene (reference sequence). The CDR3 loop is CASSQDRGQPDWGAFF. The CDR3 bases are TGTGCCAGCAGCCAAGATCGAGGCCAGCCCGACTGGGGGGCTTTCTTT.